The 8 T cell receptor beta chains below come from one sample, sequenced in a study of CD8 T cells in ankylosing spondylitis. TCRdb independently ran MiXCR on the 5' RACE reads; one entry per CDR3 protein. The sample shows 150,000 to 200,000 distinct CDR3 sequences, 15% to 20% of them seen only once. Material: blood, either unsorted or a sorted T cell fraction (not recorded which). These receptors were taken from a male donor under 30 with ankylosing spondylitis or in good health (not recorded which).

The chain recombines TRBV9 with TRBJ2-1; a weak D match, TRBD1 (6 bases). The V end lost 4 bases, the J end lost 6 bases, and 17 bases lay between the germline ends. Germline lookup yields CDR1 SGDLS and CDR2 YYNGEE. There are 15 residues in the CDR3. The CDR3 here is CASSLFGEGVNEQFF. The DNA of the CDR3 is TGTGCCAGCAGCCTCTTTGGTGAGGGGGTCAATGAGCAGTTCTTC. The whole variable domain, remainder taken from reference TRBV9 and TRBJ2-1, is DSGVTQTPKHLITATGQRVTLRCSPRSGDLSVYWYQQSLDQGLQFLIQYYNGEERAKGNILERFSAQQFPDLHSELNLSSLELGDSALYFCASSLFGEGVNEQFFGPGTRLTVL.

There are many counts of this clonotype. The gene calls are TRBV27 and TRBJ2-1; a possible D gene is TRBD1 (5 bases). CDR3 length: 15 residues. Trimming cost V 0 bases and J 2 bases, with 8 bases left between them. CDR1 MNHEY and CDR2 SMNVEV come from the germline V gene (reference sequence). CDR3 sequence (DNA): TGTGCCAGCAGTTTATCGCACAGGCCCTACAATGAGCAGTTCTTC. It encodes CASSLSHRPYNEQFF.

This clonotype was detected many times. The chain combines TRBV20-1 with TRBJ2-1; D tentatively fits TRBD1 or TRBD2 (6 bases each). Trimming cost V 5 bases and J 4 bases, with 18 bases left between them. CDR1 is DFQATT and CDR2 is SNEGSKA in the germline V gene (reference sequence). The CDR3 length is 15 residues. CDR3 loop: CSAQGSAGMYNEQFF. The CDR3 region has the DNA TGCAGTGCTCAGGGGTCGGCGGGAATGTACAATGAGCAGTTCTTC.

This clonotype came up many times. CDR3 loop: CATSEAGGTRYSNQPQHF. CDR3 nucleotides: TGTGCCACCAGTGAAGCCGGTGGTACCCGCTATAGCAATCAGCCCCAGCATTTT. The chain employs TRBV24-1 and TRBJ1-5; D not resolved. Per germline, CDR1 KGHDR and CDR2 SFDVKD. This CDR3 has 18 residues. Between the trimmed V and J ends, which lost 4 bases and 0 bases, there was a span of 18 bases.

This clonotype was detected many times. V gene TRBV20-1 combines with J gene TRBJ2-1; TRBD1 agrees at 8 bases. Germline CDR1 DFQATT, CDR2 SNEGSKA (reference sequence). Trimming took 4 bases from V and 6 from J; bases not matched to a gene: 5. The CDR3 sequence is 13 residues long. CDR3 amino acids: CSATDRAANEQFF. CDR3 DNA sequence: TGCAGTGCTACGGACAGGGCGGCCAATGAGCAGTTCTTC.

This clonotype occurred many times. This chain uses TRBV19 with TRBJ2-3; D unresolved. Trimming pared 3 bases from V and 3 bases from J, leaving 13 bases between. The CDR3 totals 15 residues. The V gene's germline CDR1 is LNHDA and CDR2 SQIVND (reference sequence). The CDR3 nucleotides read TGTGCCAGTAGTATTTCCAGAGACGGGACAGATACGCAGTATTTT. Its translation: CASSISRDGTDTQYF.

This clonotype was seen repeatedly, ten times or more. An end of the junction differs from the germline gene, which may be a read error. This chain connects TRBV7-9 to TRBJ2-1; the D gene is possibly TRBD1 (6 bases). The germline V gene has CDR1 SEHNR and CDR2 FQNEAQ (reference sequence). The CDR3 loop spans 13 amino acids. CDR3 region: CASSSIRGPEEFF. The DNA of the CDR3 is TGTGCCAGCAGCTCGATCAGGGGACCTGAGGAGTTCTTC.

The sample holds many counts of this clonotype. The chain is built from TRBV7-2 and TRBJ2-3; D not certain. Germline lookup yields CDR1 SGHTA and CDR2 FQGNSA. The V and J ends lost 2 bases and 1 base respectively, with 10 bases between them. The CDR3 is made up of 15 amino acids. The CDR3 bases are TGTGCCAGCAGCTTATCAGCGTATGGCACAGATACGCAGTATTTT. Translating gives CASSLSAYGTDTQYF.